This record concerns one T cell receptor beta chain sequence. Its antigen is unknown. This CDR3 has 14 amino acids. CDR1 KGHSH and CDR2 LQKENI come from the germline V gene. Between the trimmed V and J ends, which lost 3 bases and 3 bases, there was a span of 11 bases. Produced via immunoSEQ multiplex PCR; TCRdb's table is partial and in-frame only. The data show fewer than 400,000 clones, over 60% seen once. This specimen comes from a study of cytotoxic CD8 clonotypes in ibrutinib-treated CLL. Study-wide points: Clonality (at baseline) was higher than in age-matched healthy donors and tracked circulating CD8+ T-cell counts.

Material: PBMCs, obtained after 36 months of ibrutinib treatment. The sequence came from a human donor with chronic lymphocytic leukemia. The genes are TRBV18 and TRBJ2-5; TRBD1 might be the D (6 bases). Here the CDR3 DNA reads TGTGCCAGCTCACCGGGACACGAAAAAGAGACCCAGTACTTC. Protein: CASSPGHEKETQYF.